Each of the 3 T cell receptor beta chains below was sequenced from the same sample in a study of T cells in Graves' hyperthyroidism and ophthalmopathy. The TCR beta CDR3 regions underwent amplification using RNA transcripts as the source. Initially, a first-round RT-PCR of the TCR CDR3 employed the HTBI primer set. TCRdb called the multiplex PCR reads again in MiXCR, with one record for every CDR3 protein. The sample lists around 500,000 distinct CDR3 sequences; around 16% were seen once. Sequenced: blood. These receptors were taken from a woman aged 25 to 39 with Graves' ophthalmopathy.

The rearrangement links TRBV5-1 to TRBJ1-1; 11 bases are a match to TRBD1. The V gene end was trimmed by 4 bases and the J gene end by 5 bases; junction bases not matched to a gene: 7. There are 15 residues in the CDR3. Germline CDR1 SGHRS, CDR2 YFSETQ. The CDR3 protein is CASSPGQGGGTEAFF. The CDR3 region has the DNA TGCGCCAGCAGCCCGGGACAGGGGGGAGGAACTGAAGCTTTCTTT.

This clonotype was counted many times. V usage is TRBV7-2 and J usage is TRBJ2-3; 8 bases are a match to TRBD2. The J segment lost 5 bases and the V segment lost 1 base, leaving 5 bases of the junction unmatched. This CDR3 is 15 amino acids long. CDR1 is SGHTA and CDR2 is FQGNSA in the germline V gene. The CDR3 coding sequence is TGTGCCAGCAGCTTAGTCGCGCTAGCGGGAGATACGCAGTATTTT. This encodes CASSLVALAGDTQYF.

There are many counts of this clonotype. The rearrangement uses TRBV7-9 and TRBJ2-1; 9 bases match TRBD2. The ends lost 6 bases at V and 7 bases at J; junction bases unmatched: 10. Per the germline V gene, CDR1 is SEHNR and CDR2 is FQNEAQ (reference sequence). The CDR3 sequence is 15 residues long. CDR3 bases: TGTGCCAGCAGAGTAGCGGGAGCGGCTTGGAATGAGCAGTTCTTC. It is translated as CASRVAGAAWNEQFF. Full variable domain (rest looked up from reference TRBV7-9 and TRBJ2-1): DTGVSQNPRHKITKRGQNVTFRCDPISEHNRLYWYRQTLGQGPEFLTYFQNEAQLEKSRLLSDRFSAERPKGSFSTLEIQRTEQGDSAMYLCASRVAGAAWNEQFFGPGTRLTVL.